This T cell receptor (beta chain) was identified in a study of OX40 agonist ivuxolimab in advanced cancers. On the study more broadly: The study treated patients with ivuxolimab, an agonistic anti-OX40 (CD134) antibody. Study-wide points: Both blood CD4+ and CD8+ T cells showed clonal growth by week 6 at 0.1 to 3.0 mg/kg. In the 0.1-3.0 mg/kg groups, partial responders showed among the lowest expansion. More expanded clones were seen, on average, in CD8+ T cells than in CD4+.

Sequencing used immunoSEQ multiplex PCR; TCRdb keeps in-frame clones, though not all of them. The sample consists of 65,000 to 95,000 clones, roughly 92% of them appearing once. As for this clone: The antigen remains undetermined.

Looked up from germline, CDR1 is LGHNA and CDR2 is YNFKEQ. Trimming took 0 bases from V and 5 from J; bases not matched to a gene: 8. The CDR3 is 17 amino acids. The genes are TRBV4-2 and TRBJ2-5, with TRBD2 identical over 11 bases. This receptor was obtained from an adult with an advanced solid tumor such as melanoma, head and neck, liver or kidney cancer. The source material was CD4+ or CD8+ T cells sorted from blood, sampled in a trial of the OX40 agonist ivuxolimab. CDR3 loop: CASSQELAGGLLETQYF. For the CDR3, the DNA is TGTGCCAGCAGCCAAGAGTTAGCGGGGGGGCTTTTGGAGACCCAGTACTTC.